This T cell receptor (beta chain) emerged from a study of OX40 agonist ivuxolimab in advanced cancers. In terms of the full investigation: Ivuxolimab was a fully human IgG2 agonistic monoclonal antibody targeting the costimulatory receptor OX40 (CD134). Intravenous ivuxolimab was administered to patients every 2 weeks at six dose levels: 0.01, 0.1, 0.3, 1.5, 3 and 10 mg/kg. The paper reports the monotherapy dose-escalation portion (N of about 54 patients) of the phase I ivuxolimab trial. Patients were allowed to have had prior anti-PD-1, anti-PD-L1 or anti-CTLA-4 therapy, and 40% to 45% of the dose-escalation patients had previously received checkpoint inhibitors. The point of sequencing TCRbeta in the periphery was to test whether ivuxolimab changed TCR sequence diversity and drove clonal T-cell expansion. Three dose-escalation patients achieved partial responses, one with hepatocellular carcinoma and two with cutaneous melanoma. Of the approximately 54 patients in dose escalation, about 20 had hepatocellular carcinoma, about 15 had melanoma, 9 had renal cell carcinoma and 9 had head and neck cancer. The dose-escalation cohort was about 87% male with a mean age of 60 years, ranging from roughly 23 to 85. Points the paper makes about the study in general: In the 0.1-3.0 mg/kg groups, partial responders were among the patients with the lowest normalized peripheral clonal expansion, particularly in CD8+ T cells. The antigen specificity of the peripheral T cells that underwent clonal expansion was not determined. At doses of 0.1 to 3.0 mg/kg, clonal expansion of both CD4+ and CD8+ blood T cells was observed from baseline to week 6. After ivuxolimab, expanded clones were on average more numerous among CD8+ T cells than among CD4+ T cells. Low levels of normalized T-cell clonal expansion were also seen in some patients who did not respond.

Patients with a history of autoimmune disease or receiving systemic immunosuppression were excluded from the trial. Peripheral blood for TCR sequencing was drawn from every dose cohort at baseline, at cycle 4 day 1 and at cycle 7 day 1. Samples were obtained from an open-label, multicenter, first-in-human phase I dose-escalation trial of ivuxolimab. Adults with locally advanced or metastatic melanoma, renal cell carcinoma, hepatocellular carcinoma or head and neck squamous cell carcinoma were enrolled in the trial. Before TCR sequencing, CD4+ T cells and CD8+ T cells were sorted from peripheral blood as separate populations. CDR1 and CDR2, per the germline V gene, are MNHNS and SASEGT. The V end loses 4 bases and the J end loses 3 bases, and a stretch of 13 bases separates them. The CDR3 starts with the cysteine, ends with the phenylalanine, and has 15 residues. Just the 45-base CDR3 DNA is kept, in frame starting at base 1.

Genomic DNA was isolated from the sorted cells so that the TCRbeta CDR3 region could be sequenced. TCRbeta CDR3 regions were sequenced using the immunoSEQ Assay. The table was pulled from immuneACCESS by TCRdb, which kept in-frame rearrangements only. Such tables lose some clones; where checked, under half of the loss comes from unresolved V genes, and the rest has no known cause. The sample table records under 85,000 clones; about 85% of these occur just once. The biggest ten clones account for 2.5% to 3% of the sample. This clone was seen just once. The antigen it binds to is not known. No much larger clone exists at a distance of one base, and base qualities are not known.

The chain uses TRBV6-1 and TRBJ1-5; the D gene remains uncertain. Sample: CD4+ or CD8+ T cells sorted from blood, taken in a trial of the OX40 agonist ivuxolimab. This TCR was recovered from an adult with an advanced solid tumor such as melanoma, head and neck, liver or kidney cancer. DNA sequence: TGTGCCAGCAGTGTTCCCCAGACCGACAATCAGCCCCAGCATTTT. This translates into CASSVPQTDNQPQHF.